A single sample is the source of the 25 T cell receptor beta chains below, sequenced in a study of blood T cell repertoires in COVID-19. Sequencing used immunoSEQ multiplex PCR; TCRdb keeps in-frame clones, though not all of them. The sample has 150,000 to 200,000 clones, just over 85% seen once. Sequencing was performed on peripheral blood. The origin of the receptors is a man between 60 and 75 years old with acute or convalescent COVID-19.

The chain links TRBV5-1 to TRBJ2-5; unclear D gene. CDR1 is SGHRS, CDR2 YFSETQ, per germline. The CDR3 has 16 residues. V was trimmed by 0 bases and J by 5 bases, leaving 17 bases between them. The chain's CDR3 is CASSLVWPSEMETQYF. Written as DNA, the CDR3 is TGCGCCAGCAGCTTGGTATGGCCCTCCGAAATGGAGACCCAGTACTTC.

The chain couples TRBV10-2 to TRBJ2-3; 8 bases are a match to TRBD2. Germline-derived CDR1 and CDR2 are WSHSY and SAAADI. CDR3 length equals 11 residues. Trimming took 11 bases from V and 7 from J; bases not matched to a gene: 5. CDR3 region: CAATSDYTQYF. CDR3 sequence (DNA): TGCGCCGCGACTAGCGACTATACGCAGTATTTT.

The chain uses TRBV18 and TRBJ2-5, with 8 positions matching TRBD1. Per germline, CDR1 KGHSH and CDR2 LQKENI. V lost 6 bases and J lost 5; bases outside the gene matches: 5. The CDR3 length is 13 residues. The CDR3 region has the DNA TGTGCCAGCTCCCTGGACAGGGAGGAGACCCAGTACTTC. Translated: CASSLDREETQYF.

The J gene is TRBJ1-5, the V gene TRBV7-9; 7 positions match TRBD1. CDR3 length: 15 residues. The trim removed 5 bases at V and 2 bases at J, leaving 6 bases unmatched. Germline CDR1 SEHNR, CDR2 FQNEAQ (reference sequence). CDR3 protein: CASSDDRVGNQPQHF. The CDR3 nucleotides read TGTGCCAGCAGCGACGACAGGGTAGGCAATCAGCCCCAGCATTTT. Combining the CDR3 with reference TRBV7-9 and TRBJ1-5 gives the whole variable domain DTGVSQNPRHKITKRGQNVTFRCDPISEHNRLYWYRQTLGQGPEFLTYFQNEAQLEKSRLLSDRFSAERPKGSFSTLEIQRTEQGDSAMYLCASSDDRVGNQPQHFGDGTRLSIL.

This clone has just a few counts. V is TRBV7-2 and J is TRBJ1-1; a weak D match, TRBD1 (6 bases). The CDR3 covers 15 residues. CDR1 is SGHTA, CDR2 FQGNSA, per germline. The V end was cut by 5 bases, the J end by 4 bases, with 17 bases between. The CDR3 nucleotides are TGTGCCAGCAGCCCAATACAGGGCGTTAGCACTGAAGCTTTCTTT. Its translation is CASSPIQGVSTEAFF. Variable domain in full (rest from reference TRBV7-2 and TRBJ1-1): GAGVSQSPSNKVTEKGKDVELRCDPISGHTALYWYRQSLGQGLEFLIYFQGNSAPDKSGLPSDRFSAERTGGSVSTLTIQRTQQEDSAVYLCASSPIQGVSTEAFFGQGTRLTVV.

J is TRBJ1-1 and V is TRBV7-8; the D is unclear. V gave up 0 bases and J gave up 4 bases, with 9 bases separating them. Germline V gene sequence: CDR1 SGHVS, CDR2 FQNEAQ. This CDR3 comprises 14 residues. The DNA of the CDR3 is TGTGCCAGCAGCTTAGCTGGAGTAGGCACTGAAGCTTTCTTT. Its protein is CASSLAGVGTEAFF.

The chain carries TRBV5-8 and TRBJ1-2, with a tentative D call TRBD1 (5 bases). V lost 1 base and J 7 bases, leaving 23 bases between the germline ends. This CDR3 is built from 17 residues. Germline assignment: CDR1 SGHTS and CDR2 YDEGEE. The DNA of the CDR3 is TGTGCCAGCAGCTTGCAGGAAAAAGGGGCATTCGTAGGTGGCTACACCTTC. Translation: CASSLQEKGAFVGGYTF.

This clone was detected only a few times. The CDR3 here is CASSLGLAGGRTGELFF. CDR3 nucleotides: TGTGCCAGCAGCCTCGGACTAGCGGGGGGGAGGACCGGGGAGCTGTTTTTT. The chain has TRBV4-2 and TRBJ2-2, with 15 bases fitting TRBD2. The germline V gene encodes CDR1 LGHNA and CDR2 YNFKEQ. This CDR3 is built from 17 residues. Germline trimming cut 4 bases from V and 5 bases from J; bases unmatched to any gene: 5.

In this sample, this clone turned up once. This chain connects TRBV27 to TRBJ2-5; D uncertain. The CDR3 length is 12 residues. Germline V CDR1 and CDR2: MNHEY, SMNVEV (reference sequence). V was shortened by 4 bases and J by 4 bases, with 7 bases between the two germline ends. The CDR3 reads CASSSRGETQYF. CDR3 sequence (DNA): TGTGCCAGCAGTTCCAGAGGAGAGACCCAGTACTTC.

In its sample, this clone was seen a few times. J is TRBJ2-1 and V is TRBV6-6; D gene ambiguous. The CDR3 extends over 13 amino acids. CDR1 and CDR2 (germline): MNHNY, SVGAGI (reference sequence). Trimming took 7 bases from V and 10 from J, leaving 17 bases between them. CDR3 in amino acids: CASIEQTRREQFF. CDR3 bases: TGTGCCAGCATCGAGCAGACTCGTCGGGAGCAGTTCTTC.

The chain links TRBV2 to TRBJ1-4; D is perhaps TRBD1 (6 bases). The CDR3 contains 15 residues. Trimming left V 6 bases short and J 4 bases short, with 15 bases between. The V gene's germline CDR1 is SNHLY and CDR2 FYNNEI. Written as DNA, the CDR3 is TGTGCCAGCAGACCAACAGGGTCACTTAATGAAAAACTGTTTTTT. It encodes CASRPTGSLNEKLFF.

The CDR3 region is CASSEGTEAFF. The CDR3 DNA follows: TGTGCCAGCAGTGAAGGAACAGAAGCTTTCTTT. This rearrangement joins TRBV6-1 to TRBJ1-1; no firm D call. Germline CDR1 is MNHNS and CDR2 is SASEGT. V lost 1 base and J lost 8, with 5 bases in between. CDR3 size: 11 residues.

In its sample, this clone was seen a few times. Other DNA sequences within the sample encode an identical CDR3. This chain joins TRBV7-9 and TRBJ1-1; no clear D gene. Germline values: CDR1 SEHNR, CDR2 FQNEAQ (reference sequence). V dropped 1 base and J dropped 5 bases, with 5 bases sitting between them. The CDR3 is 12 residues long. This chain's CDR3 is CASSLGRTEAFF. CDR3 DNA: TGTGCCAGCAGCTTAGGCAGGACTGAAGCTTTCTTT.

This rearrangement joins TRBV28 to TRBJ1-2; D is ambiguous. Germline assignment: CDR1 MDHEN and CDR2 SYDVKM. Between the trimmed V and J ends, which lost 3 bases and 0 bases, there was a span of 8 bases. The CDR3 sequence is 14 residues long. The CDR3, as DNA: TGTGCCAGCAGTTTTACCGGGGCTAACTATGGCTACACCTTC. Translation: CASSFTGANYGYTF.

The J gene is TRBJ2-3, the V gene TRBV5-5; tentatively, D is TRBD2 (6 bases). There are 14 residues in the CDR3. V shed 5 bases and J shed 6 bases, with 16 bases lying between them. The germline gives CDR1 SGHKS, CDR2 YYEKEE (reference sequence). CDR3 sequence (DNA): TGTGCCAGCAGATCAGCACTAGCCTATGATACGCAGTATTTT. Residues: CASRSALAYDTQYF.

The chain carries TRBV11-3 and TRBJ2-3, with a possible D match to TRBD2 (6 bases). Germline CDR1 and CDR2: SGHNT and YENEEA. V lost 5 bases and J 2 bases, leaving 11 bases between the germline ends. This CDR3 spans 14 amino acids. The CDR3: CASSPSGFTDTQYF. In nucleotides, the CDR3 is TGTGCCAGCAGCCCGAGCGGGTTCACAGATACGCAGTATTTT.

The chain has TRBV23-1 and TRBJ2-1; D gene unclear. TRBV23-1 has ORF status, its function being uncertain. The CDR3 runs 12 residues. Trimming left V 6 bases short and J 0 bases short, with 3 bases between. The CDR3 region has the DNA TGCGCCAGCAGCCACTCCTACAATGAGCAGTTCTTC. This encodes CASSHSYNEQFF.

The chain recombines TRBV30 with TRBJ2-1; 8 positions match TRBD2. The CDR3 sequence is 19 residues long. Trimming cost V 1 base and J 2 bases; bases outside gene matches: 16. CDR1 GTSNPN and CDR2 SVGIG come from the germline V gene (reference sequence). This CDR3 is CAWSGKPGLAEYPYNEQFF. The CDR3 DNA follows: TGTGCCTGGAGTGGTAAACCCGGACTAGCCGAATACCCCTACAATGAGCAGTTCTTC.

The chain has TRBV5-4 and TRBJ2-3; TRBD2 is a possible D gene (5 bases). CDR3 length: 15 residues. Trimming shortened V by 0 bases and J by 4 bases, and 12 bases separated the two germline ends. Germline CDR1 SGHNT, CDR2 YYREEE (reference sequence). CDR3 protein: CASSLGPGGADTQYF. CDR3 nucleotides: TGTGCCAGCAGCTTGGGTCCCGGAGGAGCAGATACGCAGTATTTT.

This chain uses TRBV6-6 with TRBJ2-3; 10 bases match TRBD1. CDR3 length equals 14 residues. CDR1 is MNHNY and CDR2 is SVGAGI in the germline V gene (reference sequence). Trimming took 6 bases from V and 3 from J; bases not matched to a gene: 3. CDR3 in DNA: TGTGCCAGCAGGCCGGGACAGGGGACAGATACGCAGTATTTT. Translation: CASRPGQGTDTQYF.

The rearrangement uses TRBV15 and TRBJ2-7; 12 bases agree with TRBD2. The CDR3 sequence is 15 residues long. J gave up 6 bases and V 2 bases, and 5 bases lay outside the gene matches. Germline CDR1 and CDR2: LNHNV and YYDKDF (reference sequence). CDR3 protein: CATSRPTSGSSEQYF. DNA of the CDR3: TGTGCCACCAGCAGACCGACTAGCGGGAGCTCCGAGCAGTACTTC.

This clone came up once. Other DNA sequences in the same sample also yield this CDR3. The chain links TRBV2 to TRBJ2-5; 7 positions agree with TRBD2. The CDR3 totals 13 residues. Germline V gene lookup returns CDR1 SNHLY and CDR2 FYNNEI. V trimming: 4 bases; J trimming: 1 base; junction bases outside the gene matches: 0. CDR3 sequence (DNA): TGTGCCAGCAGTGGGACTAGCCAAGAGACCCAGTACTTC. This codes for CASSGTSQETQYF.

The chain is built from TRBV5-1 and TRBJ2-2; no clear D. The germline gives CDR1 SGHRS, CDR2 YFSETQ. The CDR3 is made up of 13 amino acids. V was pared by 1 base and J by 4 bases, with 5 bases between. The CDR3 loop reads CASSLRSTGELFF. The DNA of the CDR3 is TGCGCCAGCAGCTTGAGGAGCACCGGGGAGCTGTTTTTT. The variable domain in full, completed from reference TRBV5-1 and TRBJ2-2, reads KAGVTQTPRYLIKTRGQQVTLSCSPISGHRSVSWYQQTPGQGLQFLFEYFSETQRNKGNFPGRFSGRQFSNSRSEMNVSTLELGDSALYLCASSLRSTGELFFGEGSRLTVL.

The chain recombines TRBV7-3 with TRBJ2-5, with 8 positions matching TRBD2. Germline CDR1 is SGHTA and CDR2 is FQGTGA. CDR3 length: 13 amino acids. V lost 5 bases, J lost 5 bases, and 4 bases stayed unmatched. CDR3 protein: CASSRTSGETQYF. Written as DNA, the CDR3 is TGTGCCAGCAGCAGAACTAGCGGCGAGACCCAGTACTTC.

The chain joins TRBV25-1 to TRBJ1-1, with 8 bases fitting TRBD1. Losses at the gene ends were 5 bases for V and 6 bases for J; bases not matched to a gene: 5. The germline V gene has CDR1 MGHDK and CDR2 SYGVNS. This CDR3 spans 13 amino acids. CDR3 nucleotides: TGTGCCAGCAGTTCAGGGGGCAAGGCTGAAGCTTTCTTT. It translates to CASSSGGKAEAFF. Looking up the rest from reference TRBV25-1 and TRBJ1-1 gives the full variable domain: EADIYQTPRYLVIGTGKKITLECSQTMGHDKMYWYQQDPGMELHLIHYSYGVNSTEKGDLSSESTVSRIRTEHFPLTLESARPSHTSQYLCASSSGGKAEAFFGQGTRLTVV.